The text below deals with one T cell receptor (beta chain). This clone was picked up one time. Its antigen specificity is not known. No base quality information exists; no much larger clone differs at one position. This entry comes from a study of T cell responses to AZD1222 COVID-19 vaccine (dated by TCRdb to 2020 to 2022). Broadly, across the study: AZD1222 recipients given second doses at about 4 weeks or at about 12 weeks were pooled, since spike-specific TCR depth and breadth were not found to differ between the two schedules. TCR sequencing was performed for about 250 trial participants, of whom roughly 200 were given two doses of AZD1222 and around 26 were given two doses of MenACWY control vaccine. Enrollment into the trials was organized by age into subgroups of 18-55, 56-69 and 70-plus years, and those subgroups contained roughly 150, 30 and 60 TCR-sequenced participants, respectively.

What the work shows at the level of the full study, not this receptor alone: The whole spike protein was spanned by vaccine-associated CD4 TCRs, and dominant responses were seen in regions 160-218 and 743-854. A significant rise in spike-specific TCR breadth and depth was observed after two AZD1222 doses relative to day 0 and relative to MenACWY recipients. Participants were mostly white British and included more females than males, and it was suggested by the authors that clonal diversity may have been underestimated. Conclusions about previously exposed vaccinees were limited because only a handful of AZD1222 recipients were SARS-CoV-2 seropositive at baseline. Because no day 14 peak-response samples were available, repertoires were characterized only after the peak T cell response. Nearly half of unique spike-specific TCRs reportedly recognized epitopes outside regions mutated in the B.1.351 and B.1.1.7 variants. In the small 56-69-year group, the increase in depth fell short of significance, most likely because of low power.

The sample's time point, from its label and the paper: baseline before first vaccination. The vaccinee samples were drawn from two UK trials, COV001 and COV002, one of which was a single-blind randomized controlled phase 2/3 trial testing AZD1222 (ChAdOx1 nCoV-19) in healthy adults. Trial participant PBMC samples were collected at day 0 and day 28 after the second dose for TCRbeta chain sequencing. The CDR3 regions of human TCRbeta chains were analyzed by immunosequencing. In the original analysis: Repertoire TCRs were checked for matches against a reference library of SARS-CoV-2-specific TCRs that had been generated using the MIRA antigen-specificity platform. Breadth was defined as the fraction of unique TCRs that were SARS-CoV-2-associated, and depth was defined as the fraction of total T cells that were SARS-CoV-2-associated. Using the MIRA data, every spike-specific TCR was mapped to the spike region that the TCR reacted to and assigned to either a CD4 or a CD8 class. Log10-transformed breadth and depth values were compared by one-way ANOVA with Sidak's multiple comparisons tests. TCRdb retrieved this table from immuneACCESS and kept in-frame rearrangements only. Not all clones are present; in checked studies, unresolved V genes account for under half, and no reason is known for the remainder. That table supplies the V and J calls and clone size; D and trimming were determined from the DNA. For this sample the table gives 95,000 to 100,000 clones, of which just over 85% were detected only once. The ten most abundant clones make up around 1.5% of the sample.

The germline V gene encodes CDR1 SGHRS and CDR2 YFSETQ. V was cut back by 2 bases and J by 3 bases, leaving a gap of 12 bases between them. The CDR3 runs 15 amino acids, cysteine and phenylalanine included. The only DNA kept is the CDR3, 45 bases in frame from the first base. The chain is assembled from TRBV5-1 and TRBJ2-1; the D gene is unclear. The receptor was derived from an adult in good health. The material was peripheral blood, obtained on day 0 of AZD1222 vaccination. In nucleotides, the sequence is TGCGCCAGCAGCTTTCCGGGTGAAGTCTACAATGAGCAGTTCTTC. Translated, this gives CASSFPGEVYNEQFF. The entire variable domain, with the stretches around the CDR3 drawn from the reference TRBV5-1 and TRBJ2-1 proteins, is KAGVTQTPRYLIKTRGQQVTLSCSPISGHRSVSWYQQTPGQGLQFLFEYFSETQRNKGNFPGRFSGRQFSNSRSEMNVSTLELGDSALYLCASSFPGEVYNEQFFGPGTRLTVL.